This T cell receptor beta chain was identified during a study of shared clonotypes between healthy human individuals. V was cut by 3 bases and J by 5 bases, with 19 bases left in between. This CDR3 comprises 16 residues. Germline assignment: CDR1 MNHEY and CDR2 SMNVEV (reference sequence). Assay used: immunoSEQ multiplex PCR; TCRdb lists only in-frame clones, some missing. Among roughly 700,000 clones listed, about 92% were seen once. Notes on the study in general: Clonotype sharing across a few donors was observed for about 4.8% of naive CD4 clonotypes. Among non-shared clonotypes, generation probabilities were lower than among those shared by all four donors.

As regards this clone: Its antigen is unidentified.

The sample was memory CD8+ T cells from PBMCs. The subset was: CD45RO+ cells pooled with CCR7-negative TemRA cells. The sequence was obtained from a young man in good health. Some clones in this sample may be carry-over from other donors' samples. V gene TRBV27 combines with J gene TRBJ2-5; weak D call: TRBD2 (6 bases). The CDR3 here is CASSLFSPGAGETQYF. In DNA form, the CDR3 reads TGTGCCAGCAGTTTGTTCAGCCCTGGGGCGGGGGAGACCCAGTACTTC.